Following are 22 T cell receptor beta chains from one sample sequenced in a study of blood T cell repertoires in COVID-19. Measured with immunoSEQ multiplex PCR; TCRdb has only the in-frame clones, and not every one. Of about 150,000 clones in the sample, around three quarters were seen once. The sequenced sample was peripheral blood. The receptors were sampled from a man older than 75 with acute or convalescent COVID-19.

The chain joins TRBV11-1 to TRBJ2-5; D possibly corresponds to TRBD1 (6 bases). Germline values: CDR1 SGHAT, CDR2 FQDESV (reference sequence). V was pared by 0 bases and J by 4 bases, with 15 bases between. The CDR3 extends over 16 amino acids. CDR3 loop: CASSLARAGERETQYF. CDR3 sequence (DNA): TGTGCCAGCAGCTTAGCGAGGGCAGGGGAACGAGAGACCCAGTACTTC.

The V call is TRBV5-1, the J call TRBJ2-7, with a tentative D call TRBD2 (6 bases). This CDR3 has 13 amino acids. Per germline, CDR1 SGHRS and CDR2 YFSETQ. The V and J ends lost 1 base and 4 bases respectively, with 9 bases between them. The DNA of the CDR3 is TGCGCCAGCAGCTTGTGGGGGGAATACGAGCAGTACGTC. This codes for CASSLWGEYEQYV.

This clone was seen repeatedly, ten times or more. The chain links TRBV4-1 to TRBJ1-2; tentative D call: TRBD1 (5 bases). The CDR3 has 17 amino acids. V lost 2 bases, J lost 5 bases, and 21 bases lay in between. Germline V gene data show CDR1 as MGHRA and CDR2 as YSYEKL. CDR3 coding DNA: TGCGCCAGCAGCCAATCGATTTGGGGCGGGAGGGCTTATGGCTACACCTTC. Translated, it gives CASSQSIWGGRAYGYTF.

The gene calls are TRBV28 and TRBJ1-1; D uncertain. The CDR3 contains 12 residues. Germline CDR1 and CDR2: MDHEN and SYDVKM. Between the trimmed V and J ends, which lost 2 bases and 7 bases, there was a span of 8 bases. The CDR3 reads CASSLLLGEAFF. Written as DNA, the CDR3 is TGTGCCAGCAGTTTACTGCTCGGTGAAGCTTTCTTT.

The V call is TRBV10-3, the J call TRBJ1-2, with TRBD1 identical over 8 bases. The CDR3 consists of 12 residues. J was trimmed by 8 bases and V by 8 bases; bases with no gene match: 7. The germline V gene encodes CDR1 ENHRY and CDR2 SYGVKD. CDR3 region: CAIQQGERGYTF. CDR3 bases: TGTGCCATCCAACAGGGGGAGAGGGGCTACACCTTC.

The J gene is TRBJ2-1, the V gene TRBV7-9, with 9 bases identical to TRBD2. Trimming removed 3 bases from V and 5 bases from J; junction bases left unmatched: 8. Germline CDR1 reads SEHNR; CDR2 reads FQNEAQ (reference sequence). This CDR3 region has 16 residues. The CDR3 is CASSFPGGGADNEQFF. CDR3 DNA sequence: TGTGCCAGCAGCTTCCCTGGCGGGGGGGCAGACAATGAGCAGTTCTTC.

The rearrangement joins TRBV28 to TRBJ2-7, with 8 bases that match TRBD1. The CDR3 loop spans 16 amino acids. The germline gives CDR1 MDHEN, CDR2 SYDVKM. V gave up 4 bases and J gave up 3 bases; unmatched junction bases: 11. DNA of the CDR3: TGTGCCAGCAGTTCGGGGCCCGGGACAGGTAACTACGAGCAGTACGTC. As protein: CASSSGPGTGNYEQYV.

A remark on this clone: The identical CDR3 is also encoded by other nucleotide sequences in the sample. CDR3 residues: CASSLGTGGTDTQYF. CDR3 coding DNA: TGCGCCAGCAGCTTGGGGACAGGGGGCACAGATACGCAGTATTTT. The chain combines TRBV5-1 with TRBJ2-3; 9 bases map to TRBD1. Trimming at V came to 0 bases and at J to 1 base, leaving 0 bases not matched to a gene. The CDR3 extends over 15 amino acids. The germline CDR1 and CDR2 sequences are SGHRS and YFSETQ.

In DNA, the CDR3 is TGTGCCATCGGACTGGGGCGGGGTGTCTCGGGCACAGATACGCAGTATTTT. Its protein is CAIGLGRGVSGTDTQYF. J is TRBJ2-3 and V is TRBV10-3; D possibly corresponds to TRBD2 (6 bases). Trimming removed 8 bases from V and 1 base from J, with 22 bases in between. The CDR3 length is 17 residues. Germline values: CDR1 ENHRY, CDR2 SYGVKD.

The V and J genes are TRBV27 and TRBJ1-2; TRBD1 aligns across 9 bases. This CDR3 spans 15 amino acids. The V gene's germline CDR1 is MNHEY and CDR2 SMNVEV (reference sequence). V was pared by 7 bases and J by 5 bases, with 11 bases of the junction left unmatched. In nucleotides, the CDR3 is TGTGCCAGCACCCCGGGACAGGGTAGCTTATATGGCTACACCTTC. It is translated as CASTPGQGSLYGYTF.

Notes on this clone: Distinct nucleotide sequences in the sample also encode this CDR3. The CDR3 DNA reads as TGCGCCAGCAGCTTGCTGGGCATGAACACTGAAGCTTTCTTT. Encoded protein: CASSLLGMNTEAFF. The J gene is TRBJ1-1, the V gene TRBV5-1; D remains unclear. The CDR3 is 14 amino acids. The germline V gene encodes CDR1 SGHRS and CDR2 YFSETQ. The V gene lost 1 base and the J gene lost 0 bases, with 7 bases spanning the gap. The variable domain in full, completed from reference TRBV5-1 and TRBJ1-1, reads KAGVTQTPRYLIKTRGQQVTLSCSPISGHRSVSWYQQTPGQGLQFLFEYFSETQRNKGNFPGRFSGRQFSNSRSEMNVSTLELGDSALYLCASSLLGMNTEAFFGQGTRLTVV.

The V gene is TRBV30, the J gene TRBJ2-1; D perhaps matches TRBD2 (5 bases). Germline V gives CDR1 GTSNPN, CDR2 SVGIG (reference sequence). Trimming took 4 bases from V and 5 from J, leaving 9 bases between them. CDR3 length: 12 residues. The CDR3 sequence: CAWNRGHNEQFF. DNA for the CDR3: TGTGCCTGGAATCGGGGTCACAATGAGCAGTTCTTC.

CDR3 sequence: CASSAATGKAGNTIYF. CDR3 DNA: TGTGCCAGCAGTGCCGCGACAGGGAAGGCTGGAAACACCATATATTTT. This chain links TRBV28 with TRBJ1-3, with 7 bases identical to TRBD1. CDR1 is MDHEN, CDR2 SYDVKM, per germline. This CDR3 has 16 residues. V lost 5 bases and J lost 2; bases outside the gene matches: 9.

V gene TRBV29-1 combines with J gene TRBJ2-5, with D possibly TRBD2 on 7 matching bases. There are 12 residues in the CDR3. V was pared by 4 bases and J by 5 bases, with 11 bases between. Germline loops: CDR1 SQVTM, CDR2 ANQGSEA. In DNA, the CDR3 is TGCAGCGTTGGTGCGGGGGCTGAGACCCAGTACTTC. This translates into CSVGAGAETQYF.

CDR3 bases: TGTGCCAGCAGCCGGGAAGTTTTGGACACTGAAGCTTTCTTT. It specifies CASSREVLDTEAFF. The gene calls are TRBV5-4 and TRBJ1-1; D not resolved. Germline V gene data show CDR1 as SGHNT and CDR2 as YYREEE (reference sequence). This CDR3 is built from 14 residues. With 4 bases removed from V and 3 bases from J, the gap between germline ends came to 13 bases. The full variable domain, rest sourced from reference TRBV5-4 and TRBJ1-1, is ETGVTQSPTHLIKTRGQQVTLRCSSQSGHNTVSWYQQALGQGPQFIFQYYREEENGRGNFPPRFSGLQFPNYSSELNVNALELDDSALYLCASSREVLDTEAFFGQGTRLTVV.

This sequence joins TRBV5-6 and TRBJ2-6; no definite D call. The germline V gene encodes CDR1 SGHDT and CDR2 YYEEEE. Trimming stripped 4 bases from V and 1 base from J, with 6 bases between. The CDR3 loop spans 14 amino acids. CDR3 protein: CASSLPSGANVLTF. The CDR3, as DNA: TGTGCCAGCAGCCTCCCTTCTGGGGCCAACGTCCTGACTTTC.

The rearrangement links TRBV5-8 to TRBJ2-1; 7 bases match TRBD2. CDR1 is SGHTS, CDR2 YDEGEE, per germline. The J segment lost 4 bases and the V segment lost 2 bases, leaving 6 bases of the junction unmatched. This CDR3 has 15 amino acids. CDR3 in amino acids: CASSFRDYGYNEQFF. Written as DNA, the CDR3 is TGTGCCAGCAGCTTCCGGGACTACGGATACAATGAGCAGTTCTTC.

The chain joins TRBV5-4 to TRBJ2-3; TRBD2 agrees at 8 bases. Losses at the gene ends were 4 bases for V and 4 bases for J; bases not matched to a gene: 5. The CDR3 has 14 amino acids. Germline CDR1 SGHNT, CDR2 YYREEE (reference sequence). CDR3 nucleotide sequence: TGTGCCAGCAGCCCCAGCGGGGGCCCAGATACGCAGTATTTT. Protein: CASSPSGGPDTQYF.

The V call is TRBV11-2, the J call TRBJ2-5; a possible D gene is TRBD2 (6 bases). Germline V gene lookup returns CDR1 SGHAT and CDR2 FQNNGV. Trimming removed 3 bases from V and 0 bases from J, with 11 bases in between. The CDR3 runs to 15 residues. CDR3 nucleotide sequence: TGTGCCAGCAGCTTGATCTGGAGGGACCAAGAGACCCAGTACTTC. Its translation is CASSLIWRDQETQYF.

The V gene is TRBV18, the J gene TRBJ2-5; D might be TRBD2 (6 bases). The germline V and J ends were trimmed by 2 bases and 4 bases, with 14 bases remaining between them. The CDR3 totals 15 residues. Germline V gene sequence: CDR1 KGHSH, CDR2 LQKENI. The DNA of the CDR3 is TGTGCCAGCTCACCAGAGAAGGGAGGCTCAGAGACCCAGTACTTC. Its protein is CASSPEKGGSETQYF.

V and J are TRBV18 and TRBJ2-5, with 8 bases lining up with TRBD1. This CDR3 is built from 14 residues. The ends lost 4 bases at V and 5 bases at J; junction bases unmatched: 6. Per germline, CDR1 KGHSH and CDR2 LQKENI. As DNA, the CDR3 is TGTGCCAGCTCACAGCAGGGGGCTAGGGAGACCCAGTACTTC. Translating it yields CASSQQGARETQYF.

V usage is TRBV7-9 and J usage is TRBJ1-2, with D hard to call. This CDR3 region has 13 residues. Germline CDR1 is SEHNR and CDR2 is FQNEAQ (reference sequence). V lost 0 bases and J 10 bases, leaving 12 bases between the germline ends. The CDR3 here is CASSLAVPEDYTF. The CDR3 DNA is TGTGCCAGCAGCTTAGCTGTTCCGGAGGACTACACCTTC.